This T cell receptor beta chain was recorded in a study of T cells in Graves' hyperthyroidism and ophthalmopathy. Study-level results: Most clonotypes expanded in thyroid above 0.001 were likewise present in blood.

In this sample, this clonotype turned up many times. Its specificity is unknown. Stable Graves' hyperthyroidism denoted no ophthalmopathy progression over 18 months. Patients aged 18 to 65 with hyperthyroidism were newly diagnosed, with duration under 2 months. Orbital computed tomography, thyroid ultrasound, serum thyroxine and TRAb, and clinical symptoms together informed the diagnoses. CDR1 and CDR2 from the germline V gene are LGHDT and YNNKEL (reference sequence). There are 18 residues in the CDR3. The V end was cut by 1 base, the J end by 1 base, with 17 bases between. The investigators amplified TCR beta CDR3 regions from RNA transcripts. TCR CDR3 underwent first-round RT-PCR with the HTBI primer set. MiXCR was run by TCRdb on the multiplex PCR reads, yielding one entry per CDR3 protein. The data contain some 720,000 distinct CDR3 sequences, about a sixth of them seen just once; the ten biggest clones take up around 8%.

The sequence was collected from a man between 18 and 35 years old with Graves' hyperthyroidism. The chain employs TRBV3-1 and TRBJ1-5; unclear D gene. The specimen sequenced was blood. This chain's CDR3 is CASSQGPANMVSNQPQHF. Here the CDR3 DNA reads TGTGCCAGCAGCCAAGGCCCCGCTAACATGGTGAGCAATCAGCCCCAGCATTTT.